The 13 T cell receptor beta chains in this list originate from one sample, sequenced in a study of glioma-infiltrating T cells after dendritic cell vaccination. Profiling relied on immunoSEQ multiplex PCR, and the TCRdb table lists in-frame clones only, not all of them. The sample includes approximately 82,000 clones, approximately 90% of them seen just once. Here the sequenced sample was blood, taken before dendritic cell vaccination. These receptors came from a human donor with glioblastoma.

The chain joins TRBV5-6 to TRBJ1-2; D gene ambiguous. Trimming removed 4 bases from V and 8 bases from J, with 24 bases in between. Looked up from germline, CDR1 is SGHDT and CDR2 is YYEEEE. The CDR3 length is 16 residues. The CDR3, as DNA: TGTGCCAGCAGCCCGGTGCGGGGATATGGTGAGGAGGGCTACACCTTC. Protein product: CASSPVRGYGEEGYTF.

The rearrangement joins TRBV18 to TRBJ1-2; 7 nucleotides agree with TRBD1. The trim removed 3 bases at V and 5 bases at J, leaving 9 bases unmatched. CDR1 is KGHSH and CDR2 is LQKENI in the germline V gene. CDR3 length: 15 residues. In nucleotides, the CDR3 is TGTGCCAGCTCACCGTCCGGCACAGGGGATTATGGCTACACCTTC. It yields the protein CASSPSGTGDYGYTF.

The chain has TRBV19 and TRBJ2-2; 7 positions agree with TRBD1. This CDR3 contains 14 residues. J lost 8 bases, V lost 3 bases, and 6 bases had no gene match. From germline, CDR1 is LNHDA and CDR2 SQIVND (reference sequence). CDR3 DNA: TGTGCCAGTAGTATCCGGACACAGGGGGGGGAGCTGTTTTTT. This codes for CASSIRTQGGELFF.

V gene TRBV28 combines with J gene TRBJ1-5, with 7 bases fitting TRBD1. The germline CDR1 and CDR2 sequences are MDHEN and SYDVKM. The CDR3 consists of 14 residues. Germline trimming cut 6 bases from V and 4 bases from J; bases unmatched to any gene: 6. For the CDR3, the DNA is TGTGCCAGCAGCCCGACAGGGAATAATCAGCCCCAGCATTTT. Protein: CASSPTGNNQPQHF.

The chain carries TRBV7-9 and TRBJ2-2; 10 nucleotides agree with TRBD1. CDR3 length equals 17 residues. With V trimmed by 5 bases and J by 1 base, 7 bases remained unmatched. Germline CDR1 and CDR2: SEHNR and FQNEAQ (reference sequence). The CDR3 bases are TGTGCCAGCAGCATAGGGACAGGGGAAGGGAACACCGGGGAGCTGTTTTTT. It encodes CASSIGTGEGNTGELFF.

The chain is built from TRBV7-2 and TRBJ2-3; D is ambiguous. Trimming took 1 base from V and 0 from J, leaving 11 bases between them. Germline lookup yields CDR1 SGHTA and CDR2 FQGNSA. The length of the CDR3 is 16 residues. The CDR3 reads CASSLGSHTSTDTQYF. The CDR3 bases are TGTGCCAGCAGCTTAGGGTCGCATACTAGCACAGATACGCAGTATTTT.

This chain links TRBV6-5 with TRBJ2-4; D is ambiguous. V was shortened by 0 bases and J by 5 bases, with 8 bases between the two germline ends. Per germline, CDR1 MNHEY and CDR2 SVGAGI. This CDR3 is built from 14 residues. The CDR3 protein is CASSYSNRQNIQYF. CDR3 DNA sequence: TGTGCCAGCAGTTACTCGAACAGACAAAACATTCAGTACTTC.

This chain uses TRBV5-1 with TRBJ2-3; weak D call: TRBD2 (5 bases). The germline V and J ends were trimmed by 4 bases and 4 bases, with 16 bases remaining between them. The CDR3 length is 15 residues. The germline gives CDR1 SGHRS, CDR2 YFSETQ. The CDR3 DNA reads TGCGCCAGCAGCCAGTCGGACTTGACCTCAGATACGCAGTATTTT. Its translation is CASSQSDLTSDTQYF. Supplemented by reference TRBV5-1 and TRBJ2-3, the full variable domain reads KAGVTQTPRYLIKTRGQQVTLSCSPISGHRSVSWYQQTPGQGLQFLFEYFSETQRNKGNFPGRFSGRQFSNSRSEMNVSTLELGDSALYLCASSQSDLTSDTQYFGPGTRLTVL.

V is TRBV5-1 and J is TRBJ1-2; D remains ambiguous. Germline lookup yields CDR1 SGHRS and CDR2 YFSETQ. The CDR3 runs 13 residues. V was trimmed by 1 base and J by 8 bases, leaving 12 bases between them. CDR3 sequence: CASSLTRIDGYTF. The CDR3 DNA is TGCGCCAGCAGCTTGACCAGGATCGACGGCTACACCTTC.

The chain joins TRBV19 to TRBJ2-5; 14 nucleotides line up with TRBD2. Germline CDR1 and CDR2: LNHDA and SQIVND (reference sequence). The CDR3 length is 16 residues. J gave up 5 bases and V 5 bases, and 7 bases lay outside the gene matches. The CDR3 DNA reads TGTGCCAGTAGTGCCTTGGGACTAGCGGGAGCGGAGACCCAGTACTTC. This sequence encodes CASSALGLAGAETQYF.

The chain links TRBV30 to TRBJ2-3; the D gene is possibly TRBD1 (5 bases). Germline V gene sequence: CDR1 GTSNPN, CDR2 SVGIG (reference sequence). The CDR3 runs to 13 residues. Trimming stripped 8 bases from V and 6 bases from J, with 18 bases between. The CDR3 reads CALCLKGLDTQYF. In DNA form, the CDR3 reads TGTGCCCTGTGCCTCAAGGGGCTTGATACGCAGTATTTT.

J is TRBJ2-5 and V is TRBV5-4, with TRBD1 matching 7 bases. CDR3 length equals 14 residues. The V and J ends lost 4 bases and 0 bases, in that order; junction bases with no gene match: 3. CDR1 is SGHNT, CDR2 YYREEE, per germline (reference sequence). CDR3 amino acids: CASSPGTDQETQYF. The CDR3 DNA is TGTGCCAGCAGCCCAGGGACAGACCAAGAGACCCAGTACTTC. Complete variable domain (other parts from reference TRBV5-4 and TRBJ2-5): ETGVTQSPTHLIKTRGQQVTLRCSSQSGHNTVSWYQQALGQGPQFIFQYYREEENGRGNFPPRFSGLQFPNYSSELNVNALELDDSALYLCASSPGTDQETQYFGPGTRLLVL.

The chain carries TRBV14 and TRBJ1-1; D remains unclear. CDR3 length: 14 residues. V was trimmed by 1 base and J by 11 bases, leaving 17 bases between them. The germline V gene encodes CDR1 SGHDN and CDR2 FVKESK. CDR3 nucleotide sequence: TGTGCCAGCAGCCAAGCCACGACCGGGTTTGGTGCTTTCTTT. Its translation is CASSQATTGFGAFF.